What follows are 20 T cell receptor beta chains derived from one specimen sequenced in a study of type 1 regulatory T cells. MiXCR was run by TCRdb on the reads, yielding one entry per CDR3 protein. The sample lists approximately 97,000 distinct CDR3 sequences; about a third were seen once. The sample consisted of CD4+ T cells, either the whole sample or a sorted fraction (not recorded which). Every receptor here comes from a human donor in good health.

This clonotype was seen a handful of times. The chain employs TRBV29-1 and TRBJ2-7; the D is unclear. This CDR3 region has 11 residues. From germline, CDR1 is SQVTM and CDR2 ANQGSEA. The V end lost 7 bases, the J end lost 0 bases, and 7 bases lay between the germline ends. CDR3 loop: CSAQFSYEQYF. The CDR3 region has the DNA TGCAGCGCACAATTCTCCTACGAGCAGTACTTC.

The V call is TRBV25-1, the J call TRBJ2-7; D possibly corresponds to TRBD1 (6 bases). The germline gives CDR1 MGHDK, CDR2 SYGVNS. The CDR3 has 13 residues. V was shortened by 4 bases and J by 2 bases, with 9 bases between the two germline ends. CDR3 bases: TGTGCCAGCAGTGGCACAGGGCCCTACGAGCAGTACTTC. This sequence encodes CASSGTGPYEQYF.

The genes are TRBV7-8 and TRBJ1-1; no reliable D call. Germline lookup yields CDR1 SGHVS and CDR2 FQNEAQ. This CDR3 is 13 amino acids long. The V end lost 6 bases, the J end lost 3 bases, and 11 bases lay between the germline ends. CDR3 amino acids: CASSPEVYTEAFF. In DNA, the CDR3 is TGTGCCAGCAGTCCGGAGGTGTACACTGAAGCTTTCTTT.

This clonotype was seen just once. This rearrangement joins TRBV28 to TRBJ2-5; the match to TRBD2 covers 11 bases. Losses at the gene ends were 6 bases for V and 2 bases for J; bases not matched to a gene: 14. Germline CDR1 MDHEN, CDR2 SYDVKM. The CDR3 loop spans 18 amino acids. DNA for the CDR3: TGTGCCAGCAGCACCAGTGGACTAGCGGGCTACAATCAAGAGACCCAGTACTTC. This gives the protein CASSTSGLAGYNQETQYF.

The chain is built from TRBV19 and TRBJ2-7; tentatively, D is TRBD1 or TRBD2 (5 bases each). The CDR3 has 17 amino acids. CDR1 and CDR2 from the germline V gene are LNHDA and SQIVND (reference sequence). Trimming left V 1 base short and J 2 bases short, with 18 bases between. In DNA form, the CDR3 reads TGTGCCAGTAGTATAGGCACTGGGGGTACTAGAACCTACGAGCAGTACTTC. It encodes CASSIGTGGTRTYEQYF.

The gene calls are TRBV20-1 and TRBJ2-5, with 11 nucleotides matching TRBD2. CDR3 length equals 16 residues. In germline, CDR1 is DFQATT, CDR2 SNEGSKA (reference sequence). The ends lost 1 base at V and 4 bases at J; junction bases unmatched: 8. The CDR3 here is CSARVVSGRAGETQYF. The CDR3 DNA follows: TGCAGTGCTAGAGTAGTTAGCGGGAGGGCCGGAGAGACCCAGTACTTC.

The genes are TRBV29-1 and TRBJ1-2; D gene ambiguous. V was clipped by 5 bases and J by 8 bases, with 9 bases between them. The CDR3 has 10 residues. In germline, CDR1 is SQVTM, CDR2 ANQGSEA. The CDR3 DNA reads TGCAGCGTTTTGGACGAAGGCTACACCTTC. Amino acids: CSVLDEGYTF.

The V gene is TRBV14, the J gene TRBJ2-1, with D perhaps matching TRBD1 or TRBD2 (5 bases each). The germline CDR1 and CDR2 sequences are SGHDN and FVKESK. The CDR3 length is 17 residues. Trimming cost V 4 bases and J 6 bases, with 22 bases left between them. As DNA, the CDR3 is TGTGCCAGCAGCCCATTGACTACTATCGGTGGGGCCAATGAGCAGTTCTTC. Protein: CASSPLTTIGGANEQFF.

This sequence joins TRBV18 and TRBJ1-2, with a tentative D call TRBD1 (5 bases). Germline values: CDR1 KGHSH, CDR2 LQKENI. The CDR3 extends over 14 amino acids. Trimming stripped 3 bases from V and 6 bases from J, with 14 bases between. The CDR3 loop reads CASSPSGPGHGYTF. The CDR3 DNA is TGTGCCAGCTCACCTTCGGGACCAGGCCATGGCTACACCTTC.

The V call is TRBV28, the J call TRBJ2-1; 10 positions agree with TRBD1. V gave up 6 bases and J gave up 6 bases; unmatched junction bases: 8. The CDR3 covers 15 residues. Germline CDR1 is MDHEN and CDR2 is SYDVKM. Written as DNA, the CDR3 is TGTGCCAGCAGGAGGTCCGGGACAGGGGCCAATGAGCAGTTCTTC. Translating it yields CASRRSGTGANEQFF.

Only a few counts were recorded for this clonotype. The rearrangement uses TRBV6-1 and TRBJ2-5, with 10 bases that match TRBD1. The germline V gene encodes CDR1 MNHNS and CDR2 SASEGT. The V and J ends lost 8 bases and 4 bases, in that order; junction bases with no gene match: 13. This CDR3 contains 16 residues. The CDR3 here is CASDRDRGPIGETQYF. Written as DNA, the CDR3 is TGTGCCAGCGACCGGGACAGGGGACCCATTGGAGAGACCCAGTACTTC.

This clonotype came up a few times. V is TRBV6-5 and J is TRBJ1-5, with D possibly being TRBD1 (5 bases). Germline V CDR1 and CDR2: MNHEY, SVGAGI. The ends were cut back, 6 bases at V and 4 bases at J, with 10 bases in the middle. CDR3 size: 13 residues. The CDR3 spells CASRQAKNQPQHF. CDR3 DNA: TGTGCCAGCAGACAGGCCAAAAATCAGCCCCAGCATTTT.

This clonotype appeared a few times. V is TRBV6-2 or TRBV6-3 and J is TRBJ1-6, with D possibly matching TRBD1 (6 bases). Per the germline V gene, CDR1 is MNHEY and CDR2 is SVGEGT. This CDR3 comprises 16 residues. V was shortened by 0 bases and J by 6 bases, with 12 bases between the two germline ends. The CDR3 region is CASSYSRGSFNSPLHF. The CDR3 bases are TGTGCCAGCAGTTACTCGAGGGGGAGTTTTAATTCACCCCTCCACTTT.

This chain connects TRBV30 to TRBJ2-1, with TRBD2 matching 12 bases. CDR1 and CDR2 (germline): GTSNPN, SVGIG (reference sequence). V lost 5 bases, J lost 6 bases, and 5 bases stayed unmatched. This CDR3 is built from 14 residues. The CDR3 DNA reads as TGTGCCTGGGAAACTAGCGGGAGGTTCAATGAGCAGTTCTTC. Residues: CAWETSGRFNEQFF.

This chain uses TRBV15 with TRBJ1-1, with 8 bases matching TRBD1. This CDR3 is built from 15 residues. V gave up 7 bases and J gave up 3 bases; unmatched junction bases: 10. CDR1 and CDR2 from the germline V gene are LNHNV and YYDKDF (reference sequence). DNA for the CDR3: TGTGCCACCAACCGGGGGGGACAGGCGGACACTGAAGCTTTCTTT. The encoded protein is CATNRGGQADTEAFF.

V usage is TRBV4-3 and J usage is TRBJ2-2; D not certain. The CDR3 has 15 residues. Germline loops: CDR1 LGHNA, CDR2 YSLEER. The V end lost 4 bases, the J end lost 4 bases, and 13 bases lay between the germline ends. The DNA for the CDR3 is TGCGCCAGCAGCCCGGTGCGTATCGGCACCGGGGAGCTGTTTTTT. It encodes CASSPVRIGTGELFF.

For the CDR3, the DNA is TGTGCCAGCAGCTTACGGTTAGACAGGGGGCCCGGCACCATATATTTT. Residues: CASSLRLDRGPGTIYF. J is TRBJ1-3 and V is TRBV7-2, with 10 nucleotides matching TRBD1. This CDR3 region has 16 residues. The V segment lost 2 bases and the J segment 9 bases; nucleotides outside the gene matches: 10. The germline V gene encodes CDR1 SGHTA and CDR2 FQGNSA. Full variable domain (outside the CDR3, taken from reference TRBV7-2 and TRBJ1-3): GAGVSQSPSNKVTEKGKDVELRCDPISGHTALYWYRQSLGQGLEFLIYFQGNSAPDKSGLPSDRFSAERTGGSVSTLTIQRTQQEDSAVYLCASSLRLDRGPGTIYFGEGSWLTVV.

This clonotype came up a few times. This chain connects TRBV5-1 to TRBJ2-1; TRBD2 aligns across 7 bases. The CDR3 covers 14 residues. The germline CDR1 and CDR2 sequences are SGHRS and YFSETQ. The trim removed 0 bases at V and 7 bases at J, leaving 4 bases unmatched. The DNA of the CDR3 is TGCGCCAGCAGCTTGGCAGCTAGCGGTAATGAGCAGTTCTTC. As protein: CASSLAASGNEQFF.

In its sample, this clonotype is medium-sized. This chain uses TRBV7-8 with TRBJ1-3; maybe TRBD1 (5 bases). The CDR3 runs 14 residues. The germline gives CDR1 SGHVS, CDR2 FQNEAQ. V lost 1 base to trimming and J lost 3 bases, with 7 bases between them. CDR3 amino acids: CASSLGGDGNTIYF. In DNA form, the CDR3 reads TGTGCCAGCAGCTTAGGAGGGGATGGAAACACCATATATTTT.

This clonotype occurred a few times. This chain links TRBV20-1 with TRBJ2-1; weak D call: TRBD2 (6 bases). CDR1 is DFQATT and CDR2 is SNEGSKA in the germline V gene (reference sequence). The CDR3 is 14 residues long. V lost 5 bases to trimming and J lost 3 bases, with 14 bases between them. DNA of the CDR3: TGCAGTGCTTGGACTATCTCGGTCTACAATGAGCAGTTCTTC. Translation gives CSAWTISVYNEQFF.